These 5 T cell receptor beta chains originate from one sample sequenced in a study of blood T cell repertoires in COVID-19. Here immunoSEQ multiplex PCR was the method, and the copy in TCRdb shows in-frame clones only, minus some. The top ten hold approximately 1.3% of the sample, which has 200,000 to 250,000 clones, 88% seen once. What was sequenced was peripheral blood. Source of these receptors: a man older than 75 with acute or convalescent COVID-19.

This chain joins TRBV11-3 and TRBJ2-7, with D perhaps TRBD2 (5 bases). This CDR3 has 13 residues. Germline V gives CDR1 SGHNT, CDR2 YENEEA. The V end lost 2 bases, the J end lost 3 bases, and 8 bases lay between the germline ends. CDR3 amino acids: CASSLTGNYEQYF. CDR3 nucleotides: TGTGCCAGCAGCTTAACGGGAAACTACGAGCAGTACTTC.

Regarding this clone: The same CDR3 arises from other DNA sequences in this sample as well. V usage is TRBV5-1 and J usage is TRBJ1-1; 7 nucleotides align to TRBD1. The CDR3 contains 14 residues. Germline values: CDR1 SGHRS, CDR2 YFSETQ. Trimming cost V 4 bases and J 2 bases; bases outside gene matches: 5. CDR3 in DNA: TGCGCCAGCAGCCTGCGACAGGGAAACACTGAAGCTTTCTTT. Its translation is CASSLRQGNTEAFF.

The chain carries TRBV28 and TRBJ2-7; TRBD2 matches at 7 bases. The V and J ends lost 6 bases and 4 bases, in that order; junction bases with no gene match: 9. The CDR3 loop spans 14 amino acids. Germline V lookup: CDR1 MDHEN, CDR2 SYDVKM. The CDR3 here is CASRLLANTYEQYF. In DNA form, the CDR3 reads TGTGCCAGCAGACTACTAGCGAATACATACGAGCAGTACTTC. Together with reference TRBV28 and TRBJ2-7, the CDR3 gives the full variable domain: DVKVTQSSRYLVKRTGEKVFLECVQDMDHENMFWYRQDPGLGLRLIYFSYDVKMKEKGDIPEGYSVSREKKERFSLILESASTNQTSMYLCASRLLANTYEQYFGPGTRLTVT.

The chain couples TRBV9 to TRBJ2-7, with a possible D match to TRBD2 (6 bases). Germline values: CDR1 SGDLS, CDR2 YYNGEE. V lost 0 bases and J 1 base, leaving 11 bases between the germline ends. The CDR3 length is 15 residues. CDR3 sequence: CASSVGDSSSYEQYF. The CDR3 nucleotides are TGTGCCAGCAGCGTAGGGGACTCCTCATCCTACGAGCAGTACTTC.

CDR3 in DNA: TGTGCCAGCAGTTTTCAGTCTGGAAACACCATATATTTT. It is translated as CASSFQSGNTIYF. The chain is built from TRBV12-3 or TRBV12-4 and TRBJ1-3; no definite D call. The V end lost 3 bases, the J end lost 1 base, and 4 bases lay between the germline ends. CDR3 length: 13 amino acids.